This TCR beta chain was sequenced in a study of OX40 agonist ivuxolimab in advanced cancers. Across the study: With ivuxolimab, an agonistic anti-OX40 (CD134) antibody, patients were treated. Intravenous ivuxolimab was administered to patients every 2 weeks at 0.01 to 10 mg/kg.

Sequenced by immunoSEQ multiplex PCR; TCRdb stores in-frame clones only, minus some. The table includes 74,000 or so clones, less than 95% detected once. V lost 2 bases and J 1 base, leaving 5 bases between the germline ends. Germline CDR1 SGHAT, CDR2 FQNNGV. The CDR3 has 13 amino acids. This specimen was CD4+ or CD8+ T cells sorted from blood, taken in a trial of the OX40 agonist ivuxolimab. This receptor was obtained from an adult with an advanced solid tumor such as melanoma, head and neck, liver or kidney cancer. The chain joins TRBV11-2 to TRBJ2-5; D uncertain. Here the CDR3 DNA reads TGTGCCAGCAGCTTATCCTTCCAAGAGACCCAGTACTTC. Its protein product is CASSLSFQETQYF.